The clone carrying this T cell receptor beta chain was seen only once. This sample is drawn from a study of blood T cell repertoires in COVID-19. In the study overall: Both acute and convalescent COVID-19 samples were obtained from the United States, Italy and Spain. Nucleic acid was either cDNA or gDNA, and it came from T cells, B-cell-depleted T cells, or PBMCs.

Per the authors' pipeline: Amplification of reference gene primers was used by the study to estimate nucleated cell counts. Assay used: immunoSEQ multiplex PCR; TCRdb lists only in-frame clones, some missing. Clone size and the V and J calls come from that table; the DNA yielded D and trimming. Altogether over 150,000 clones are present, under 95% being singletons, with the ten largest covering about 2.5%. V was pared by 3 bases and J by 2 bases, with 10 bases between. Germline-derived CDR1 and CDR2 are SGHNT and YENEEA. There are 14 residues in the CDR3. The clonotype originates from a young man with acute or convalescent COVID-19. The sequencing sample was made of peripheral blood. The rearrangement uses TRBV11-3 and TRBJ1-1; no reliable D call. The CDR3 DNA sequence: TGTGCCAGCAGCTTCGGATCAGGAAACACTGAAGCTTTCTTT. Translating gives CASSFGSGNTEAFF.